The rows below give T cell receptor beta chains drawn from one sample of a study of Tregs in tolerant kidney transplant recipients. Data came from immunoSEQ multiplex PCR; TCRdb stores just in-frame clones and leaves some out. Here the sample spans tens of thousands of clones, about 91% being singletons. Sequencing was performed on CD4+ T cells from blood (PBMCs), taken 24 months after the transplant. Receptor source: a human patient who received a combined kidney and bone marrow transplant. Part of the T cells may come from the graft donor. Both conserved end residues are part of each CDR3. A D gene is named only where the DNA matches it firmly. The listing skips clone size in some rows; elsewhere it reads once, few, many or a size class.

D gene	V gene	clone size	J gene	CDR3 DNA	CDR3 protein
.	TRBV9	.	TRBJ1-1	TGTGCCAGCAGCGATGGACAGCCGAACACTGAAGCTTTCTTT	CASSDGQPNTEAFF
.	TRBV11-3	.	TRBJ2-6	TGTGCCAGCAGCCCGGGGACTGCCCGGGCCAACGTCCTGACTTTC	CASSPGTARANVLTF
TRBD1	TRBV4-1	.	TRBJ2-7	TGCGCCAGCAGCCAACATCCCCCAGGGGGCGTGGTCGACGAGCAGTACTTC	CASSQHPPGGVVDEQYF
TRBD2	TRBV7-3	.	TRBJ2-3	TGTGCCAGCAGCTTACTAGCGGCCCCCACAGATACGCAGTATTTT	CASSLLAAPTDTQYF
TRBD1	TRBV6-5	.	TRBJ1-6	TGTGCCAGCAGGAGACAGGGGGGAAATTCCCCCCTCCACTTT	CASRRQGGNSPLHF
.	TRBV19	.	TRBJ2-3	TGTGCCAGTAGTCCTATGCGGATCAACACAGATACGCAGTATTTT	CASSPMRINTDTQYF
TRBD2	TRBV11-3	.	TRBJ2-1	TGTGCCAGCAGCTTATGGACTAGCGGGAGTACCCACAATGAGCAGTTCTTC	CASSLWTSGSTHNEQFF
.	TRBV5-4	.	TRBJ2-7	TGTGCCAGCAGCGCAGGGGCCAACTACGATGAGCAGTACTTC	CASSAGANYDEQYF
.	TRBV19	.	TRBJ1-2	TGTGCCAGTAGTATTCCTGCAGGGTCTACCTATGGCTACACCTTC	CASSIPAGSTYGYTF
TRBD2	TRBV9	.	TRBJ2-1	TGTGCCAGCAGCGTAGGACGGGGGGGCCGTAATGAGCAGTTCTTC	CASSVGRGGRNEQFF
.	TRBV27	.	TRBJ2-4	TGTGCCAGTTTCAGTCTAGCCAAAAACATTCAGTACTTC	CASFSLAKNIQYF
.	TRBV6-1	.	TRBJ2-5	TGTGCCAGCAGTGGACACCCCCAGTACCAAGAGACCCAGTACTTC	CASSGHPQYQETQYF
TRBD1	TRBV19	.	TRBJ2-3	TGTGCCAGCGACGTCAGGGGGAGTGGGACAGATACGCAGTATTTT	CASDVRGSGTDTQYF
.	TRBV5-4	.	TRBJ1-1	TGTGCCAGCAGCCCACGGATGGCAGGGGACACTGAAGCTTTCTTT	CASSPRMAGDTEAFF
.	TRBV16	.	TRBJ2-3	TGTGCCAGCAGCCAATCGGTGGGAGGACGCACAGATACGCAGTATTTT	CASSQSVGGRTDTQYF
TRBD1	TRBV15	.	TRBJ2-7	TGTGCCACCAGCAGAGATCTAGGACAGGGGGTTACCTACGAGCAGTACTTC	CATSRDLGQGVTYEQYF
.	TRBV7-2	.	TRBJ2-4	TGTGCCAGCAGCTTCCGGGAACAACAGAATCAGTACTTC	CASSFREQQNQYF
TRBD2	TRBV7-2	.	TRBJ2-1	TGTGCCAGCAGGCCCCCGGGACTAGAACACAATGAGCAGTTCTTC	CASRPPGLEHNEQFF
.	TRBV7-3	.	TRBJ2-2	TGTGCCAGCAGCTTAATGGCGAGGACCGGGGAGCTGTTTTTT	CASSLMARTGELFF
TRBD2	TRBV28	.	TRBJ2-1	TGTGCCAGCAGTTTTCGCCTAGCGGGCCGAACTCCCTACAATGAGCAGTTCTTC	CASSFRLAGRTPYNEQFF
.	TRBV4-2	.	TRBJ2-5	TGTGCCAGCAGCCAAAAGCTCAACCAAGAGACCCAGTACTTC	CASSQKLNQETQYF
.	TRBV4-1	.	TRBJ1-4	TGCGCCAGCAGCCAAGACAGGGTCCGAGAAAGAAATGAAAAACTGTTTTTT	CASSQDRVRERNEKLFF
TRBD1	TRBV5-1	.	TRBJ2-1	TGCGCCAGCAGCTGGGCGACAGGGGGCTACAATGAGCAGTTCTTC	CASSWATGGYNEQFF
TRBD2	TRBV5-1	once	TRBJ2-2	TGCGCCAGCAGCTTGGCGTCCGCGGGAGGGCCCGTCACCGGGGAGCTGTTTTTT	CASSLASAGGPVTGELFF
.	TRBV15	.	TRBJ1-6	TGTGCCACCCGGCCACCGAACCGGAGGGGAGGTAATTCACCCCTCCACTTT	CATRPPNRRGGNSPLHF
TRBD2	TRBV25-1	.	TRBJ2-7	TGTGCCAGCAGTGAATCCACAGCGGGAGTGGGGGAGCAGTACTTC	CASSESTAGVGEQYF
TRBD2	TRBV4-3	.	TRBJ2-7	TGCGCCAGCAGCCAAGATAGCGGGCCGCTACGAGACGAGCAGTACTTC	CASSQDSGPLRDEQYF
TRBD1	TRBV15	.	TRBJ2-1	TGTGCCACCAGCAGCAGGGGGCATGAGCAGTTCTTC	CATSSRGHEQFF
TRBD1	TRBV29-1	.	TRBJ2-7	TGCAGCGTTCTCCGGGACAGGGGCGGCTACGAGCAGTACTTC	CSVLRDRGGYEQYF
TRBD1	TRBV28	.	TRBJ2-7	TGTGCCAGCAGCTTCAACAGGGGCCTCTACGAGCAGTACTTC	CASSFNRGLYEQYF
TRBD1	TRBV5-1	.	TRBJ2-7	TGCGCCAGCAGCTACGGACAGGGGGGATACGAGCAGTACTTC	CASSYGQGGYEQYF
TRBD2	TRBV4-1	.	TRBJ2-3	TGCGCCAGCAGCCGCGGGAGGGGAGAGGGCACAGATACGCAGTATTTT	CASSRGRGEGTDTQYF
TRBD2	TRBV15	once	TRBJ2-7	TGTGCCACCAGCAAGAGCGGGAGCGTCTTCTACGAGCAGTACTTC	CATSKSGSVFYEQYF
.	TRBV12-5	.	TRBJ2-5	TGTGCTAGTGGACAGCCGCAAGAGACCCAGTACTTC	CASGQPQETQYF
TRBD2	TRBV6-4	.	TRBJ2-2	TGTGCCAGCAGTGTCCGACTAGCGGGGTTGAACACCGGGGAGCTGTTTTTT	CASSVRLAGLNTGELFF
.	TRBV4-1	.	TRBJ1-5	TGCGCCAGCAGCCAAGATCGGACGGGGTTCGGCAATCAGCCCCAGCATTTT	CASSQDRTGFGNQPQHF
TRBD1	TRBV19	.	TRBJ2-2	TGTGCCACCCGGGGGGACAGGGCGAACACCGGGGAGCTGTTTTTT	CATRGDRANTGELFF
.	TRBV13	.	TRBJ2-2	TGTGCCAGCAGCTCTTATAACCGACGACTGGATCACAGGGACGCGTACACCGGGGAGCTGTTTTTT	CASSSYNRRLDHRDAYTGELFF
TRBD1	TRBV19	.	TRBJ1-4	TGTGCCAGTAGTCATGCAGGGGGCATTAATGAAAAACTGTTTTTT	CASSHAGGINEKLFF
.	TRBV29-1	.	TRBJ1-1	TGCAGCGTTTTGGTTCGGACTGAAGCTTTCTTT	CSVLVRTEAFF
TRBD2	TRBV19	.	TRBJ2-7	TGTGCCAGTAGTATAACCGGGACTAGTTCCTACGAGCAGTACTTC	CASSITGTSSYEQYF
TRBD1	TRBV4-2	.	TRBJ2-2	TGTGCCAGCAGCCTAGCCGGGACAGCGGACACCGGGGAGCTGTTTTTT	CASSLAGTADTGELFF
TRBD1	TRBV6-5	.	TRBJ2-7	TGTGCCAGCAGTTACTCGATGCCAGGGGGTAAGTACGAGCAGTACTTC	CASSYSMPGGKYEQYF
TRBD1	TRBV27	.	TRBJ2-1	TGTGCCAGCAACCTCCGGGACAGGGTTACCAATGAGCAGTTCTTC	CASNLRDRVTNEQFF
TRBD2	TRBV7-6	.	TRBJ2-5	TGTGCCAGCAGCTTAGGCGGGAGGGGAGGGGAGACCCAGTACTTC	CASSLGGRGGETQYF
TRBD1	TRBV10-3	.	TRBJ2-2	TGTGCCATCAGTGACCCAGGGGGCTTAAACACCGGGGAGCTGTTTTTT	CAISDPGGLNTGELFF
TRBD1	TRBV6-1	.	TRBJ1-1	TGTGCCAGCAGGGGACAGGTGAACACTGAAGCTTTCTTT	CASRGQVNTEAFF
TRBD2	TRBV30	.	TRBJ2-3	TGTGCCTGGAGTTGGGCTAGCGGGGGCACAGATACGCAGTATTTT	CAWSWASGGTDTQYF
.	TRBV4-3	.	TRBJ1-2	TGCGCCAGCAGCCAAGAGCAGCGCTCCAACTATGGCTACACCTTC	CASSQEQRSNYGYTF
TRBD1	TRBV19	.	TRBJ2-1	TGTGCCAGTAGTATCGGGGACAGGGGTTGGGATGAGCAGTTCTTC	CASSIGDRGWDEQFF
.	TRBV27	once	TRBJ2-5	TGTGCCAGCAGTTTGTGGTCAGATCAAGAGACCCAGTACTTC	CASSLWSDQETQYF